This T cell receptor (beta chain) is from a study of blood T cells in healthy people across ages. Findings and caveats of the study: Estimated diversity across one million T cells was deemed an underestimate. The study could not conclusively compare naive and antigen-experienced cells, given its unsorted PBMCs.

This clonotype was recorded many times. Its antigen remains unidentified. This CDR3 is built from 12 residues. CDR1 DFQATT and CDR2 SNEGSKA come from the germline V gene (reference sequence). Trimming removed 4 bases at V and 3 bases at J, with 10 bases between. Combining a sample-barcoded 5' primer with a J-beta primer mix, a second PCR ran for 7 to 11 cycles. TCRdb re-derived calls from the 5' RACE reads in MiXCR, one entry per CDR3 protein. This sample has 1.5 million or so distinct CDR3 sequences; 42% occur once, and the top ten carry 7.9%. Isolated per sample were at least 7 million PBMCs. The sequencing sample was made of blood. The source is a woman under 30 in good health. The chain carries TRBV20-1 and TRBJ2-7; maybe TRBD1 (6 bases). DNA of the CDR3: TGCAGTGCTAAGACAGGAGACTACGAGCAGTACTTC. Its translation: CSAKTGDYEQYF.